Described below is a single TCR beta chain sequence and its context. Its antigen is still unknown. Each cell subset's genomic DNA was divided evenly among several immunoSEQ plates. Assay used: immunoSEQ multiplex PCR; TCRdb lists only in-frame clones, some missing. The repertoire consists of a few hundred thousand clones, with about 95% occurring once and the leading ten covering 0.085% to 0.11%. The CDR3 loop spans 17 amino acids. In germline, CDR1 is MGHRA, CDR2 YSYEKL. V lost 0 bases and J 5 bases, leaving 14 bases between the germline ends. This sample stems from a study of shared clonotypes between healthy human individuals. The study's findings and limits: Clonotypes shared by all four sorted-subset donors had higher generation probabilities than non-shared clonotypes.

The naive CD8 fraction comprised CD45RO-negative cells positively selected for CCR7 and excluded terminally differentiated effector memory CD45RA+ cells. Donors were healthy HIV-negative adults without recently reported acute infections or vaccinations. The specimen was naive CD8+ T cells sorted from blood. This chain uses TRBV4-1 with TRBJ1-6; D is possibly TRBD1 (5 bases). The source is a woman aged 30 to 39 in good health. The CDR3 sequence: CASSQERGLVDNSPLHF. The CDR3 nucleotides read TGCGCCAGCAGCCAAGAGCGGGGGTTAGTGGATAATTCACCCCTCCACTTT.